Listed below are T cell receptor beta chains from one sample, sequenced in a study of cytomegalovirus exposure and HLA in healthy donors. This table comes from immunoSEQ multiplex PCR, and its TCRdb copy is limited to in-frame clones, with some not included. Altogether tens of thousands of clones are present, less than 70% being singletons, with the ten largest covering approximately 10%. Sample: PBMCs. These receptors originate from a woman in her 30s in good health and CMV-seronegative. Both conserved end residues are part of each CDR3. The D gene is left open where the match is weak. Clone size is not always given. Where it is, it says once, few, many or a class for expanded clones.

V gene: TRBV30
J gene: TRBJ1-2
D gene: -
clone size: -
CDR3 DNA: TGTGCCCGGACAGCTACTATGAATGGCTACACCTTC
CDR3 protein: CARTATMNGYTF

V gene: TRBV10-3
J gene: TRBJ1-5
D gene: -
clone size: -
CDR3 DNA: TGTGCCATCAGTCCTCAGGGAAGCAATCAGCCCCAGCATTTT
CDR3 protein: CAISPQGSNQPQHF

V gene: TRBV4-1
J gene: TRBJ2-3
D gene: TRBD2
clone size: -
CDR3 DNA: TGCGCCAGCAGCCAAGAATTATCTAGCGGGGGGGTACGCGCAGATACGCAGTATTTT
CDR3 protein: CASSQELSSGGVRADTQYF

V gene: TRBV5-1
J gene: TRBJ2-7
D gene: TRBD1
clone size: -
CDR3 DNA: TGCGCCAGCAGCTTCAACCGGGACAGGGGCGAGCAGTACTTC
CDR3 protein: CASSFNRDRGEQYF

V gene: TRBV30
J gene: TRBJ1-6
D gene: TRBD1
clone size: -
CDR3 DNA: TGTGCCTGGAGGACAGGGACGGGCTCCTATAATTCACCCCTCCACTTT
CDR3 protein: CAWRTGTGSYNSPLHF

V gene: TRBV5-6
J gene: TRBJ1-5
D gene: TRBD1
clone size: -
CDR3 DNA: TGTGCCAGCAGCTCCGGGACAGCCAGCAATCAGCCCCAGCATTTT
CDR3 protein: CASSSGTASNQPQHF

V gene: TRBV30
J gene: TRBJ1-1
D gene: -
clone size: -
CDR3 DNA: TGTGCCTGGAGTATCGGGAGGAGCAGTGGGGCTTTCTTT
CDR3 protein: CAWSIGRSSGAFF

V gene: TRBV2
J gene: TRBJ1-1
D gene: -
clone size: -
CDR3 DNA: TGTGCCAGCTACAGGGTGAACACTGAAGCTTTCTTT
CDR3 protein: CASYRVNTEAFF

V gene: TRBV20-1
J gene: TRBJ1-6
D gene: -
clone size: -
CDR3 DNA: TGCAGTGCTAACCGGGATTTGGTCCTCCACTTT
CDR3 protein: CSANRDLVLHF

V gene: TRBV6-1
J gene: TRBJ2-1
D gene: TRBD2
clone size: -
CDR3 DNA: TGTGCCAGCAGTGAGTCACCAACTAGCGGGGGTTACAATGAGCAGTTCTTC
CDR3 protein: CASSESPTSGGYNEQFF

V gene: TRBV7-2
J gene: TRBJ1-1
D gene: -
clone size: few
CDR3 DNA: TGTGCCAGCAGCCCCGAGACAGGTTTTAACACTGAAGCTTTCTTT
CDR3 protein: CASSPETGFNTEAFF

V gene: TRBV2
J gene: TRBJ1-6
D gene: -
clone size: once
CDR3 DNA: TGTGCCAGCAGTCAGACAGGCGATAGCTCCTATAATTCACCCCTCCACTTT
CDR3 protein: CASSQTGDSSYNSPLHF

V gene: TRBV14
J gene: TRBJ2-7
D gene: -
clone size: -
CDR3 DNA: TGTGCCAGCAGCCAAGATTGGGCAGGGAACTCCTACGAGCAGTACTTC
CDR3 protein: CASSQDWAGNSYEQYF

V gene: TRBV9
J gene: TRBJ2-3
D gene: -
clone size: -
CDR3 DNA: TGTGCCAGCAGCGTATATGGAGACACGCAGTATTTT
CDR3 protein: CASSVYGDTQYF

V gene: TRBV2
J gene: TRBJ1-4
D gene: TRBD1
clone size: -
CDR3 DNA: TGTGCCAGCAGAGATACAGGGGGTGAAAAACTGTTTTTT
CDR3 protein: CASRDTGGEKLFF

V gene: TRBV20-1
J gene: TRBJ2-7
D gene: TRBD1
clone size: -
CDR3 DNA: TGCAGTCAACACAGGGGCCACGAGCAGTACTTC
CDR3 protein: CSQHRGHEQYF

V gene: TRBV5-6
J gene: TRBJ1-6
D gene: TRBD1
clone size: -
CDR3 DNA: TGTGCCAGCAGCTTGGACAGGGGTAATTCACCCCTCCACTTT
CDR3 protein: CASSLDRGNSPLHF

V gene: TRBV12-5
J gene: TRBJ2-2
D gene: TRBD2
clone size: -
CDR3 DNA: TGTGCTAGTGGTTTGGTACTCGCGGGGGGACCAAACGACCCAACCGGGGAGCTGTTTTTT
CDR3 protein: CASGLVLAGGPNDPTGELFF

V gene: TRBV20-1
J gene: TRBJ1-1
D gene: -
clone size: once
CDR3 DNA: TGCAGTGCTCTTGGACGTGGGAGGGCTTTCTTT
CDR3 protein: CSALGRGRAFF

V gene: TRBV5-1
J gene: TRBJ1-2
D gene: -
clone size: -
CDR3 DNA: TGCGCCAGCAGCTCGATCGACAGCAGCTATGGCTACACCTTC
CDR3 protein: CASSSIDSSYGYTF

V gene: TRBV27
J gene: TRBJ2-7
D gene: TRBD1
clone size: once
CDR3 DNA: TGTGCCAGCAGTTTACGGCCAGGGGGCAACTACGAGCAGTACTTC
CDR3 protein: CASSLRPGGNYEQYF

V gene: TRBV5-6
J gene: TRBJ2-3
D gene: -
clone size: once
CDR3 DNA: TGTGCCAGCATCCGAGACACAGATACGCAGTATTTT
CDR3 protein: CASIRDTDTQYF